These 32 T cell receptor beta chains share one sample of origin, sequenced in a study of CD8+CD57+ T cells in acquired aplastic anemia. TCR beta VDJ and CDR3 were profiled, and genomic DNA was the template. In TCRdb, the reads were re-called with MiXCR into one record per CDR3 protein. The table records a few hundred thousand distinct CDR3 sequences, 34% of them present only once. Sample: sorted CD4+, CD8+, or CD8+CD57+ T cells (not recorded which) from PBMCs. All receptors derive from a human donor in good health, serving as a control.

The table lists this clonotype with many counts. The V gene is TRBV19, the J gene TRBJ2-7; the D gene is possibly TRBD2 (5 bases). CDR1 and CDR2 (germline): LNHDA, SQIVND (reference sequence). V was trimmed by 9 bases and J by 1 base, leaving 7 bases between them. The CDR3 is 11 amino acids. The CDR3 reads CASGKSYEQYF. DNA of the CDR3: TGTGCCAGCGGGAAATCCTACGAGCAGTACTTC.

This clonotype was recorded at least ten times. This chain uses TRBV9 with TRBJ1-1; no reliable D call. The germline gives CDR1 SGDLS, CDR2 YYNGEE. The CDR3 sequence is 14 residues long. V was shortened by 0 bases and J by 5 bases, with 11 bases between the two germline ends. The CDR3 DNA reads as TGTGCCAGCAGCGTAGTCCCGAGCGAGACTGAAGCTTTCTTT. Its translation: CASSVVPSETEAFF.

This clonotype has at least ten counts. The chain uses TRBV5-6 and TRBJ1-2; TRBD1 aligns across 11 bases. This CDR3 is 17 amino acids long. Germline CDR1 SGHDT, CDR2 YYEEEE. V was clipped by 3 bases and J by 4 bases; unmatched bases: 11. The DNA of the CDR3 is TGTGCCAGCAGCTCGCTGGACAGGGGGCGAGATCGCTATGGCTACACCTTC. Its protein is CASSSLDRGRDRYGYTF.

As to this clonotype: A read error is possible here, since a much larger clone lies one base away. The chain is built from TRBV7-2 and TRBJ2-7; either TRBD1 or TRBD2 may supply D (5 bases each). This CDR3 region has 13 residues. CDR1 and CDR2 from the germline V gene are SGHTA and FQGNSA. Deletions cut 8 bases from V and 2 bases from J, with 13 bases between. The CDR3 here is CASGRDQAYEQYF. The CDR3 nucleotides are TGTGCCAGCGGTAGGGACCAAGCCTACGAGCAGTACTTC. Full variable domain (rest looked up from reference TRBV7-2 and TRBJ2-7): GAGVSQSPSNKVTEKGKDVELRCDPISGHTALYWYRQSLGQGLEFLIYFQGNSAPDKSGLPSDRFSAERTGGSVSTLTIQRTQQEDSAVYLCASGRDQAYEQYFGPGTRLTVT.

J is TRBJ1-5 and V is TRBV10-3; maybe TRBD1 (5 bases). The germline gives CDR1 ENHRY, CDR2 SYGVKD. V lost 1 base to trimming and J lost 8 bases, with 18 bases between them. The CDR3 contains 16 residues. The CDR3 nucleotides are TGTGCCATCAGTGAGTGGGGGGGACTAGCGGGAGAGCCCCAGCATTTT. Its protein product is CAISEWGGLAGEPQHF.

This clonotype was recorded a few times. The gene calls are TRBV7-2 and TRBJ1-2; no firm D call. This CDR3 is built from 15 residues. Deletions cut 4 bases from V and 0 bases from J, with 12 bases between. Germline CDR1 is SGHTA and CDR2 is FQGNSA. CDR3: CASSWLISANYGYTF. Here the CDR3 DNA reads TGTGCCAGCAGCTGGCTAATTAGTGCTAACTATGGCTACACCTTC.

This sequence joins TRBV7-7 and TRBJ1-4, with 9 bases that match TRBD1. CDR1 SSHAT and CDR2 FNYEAQ come from the germline V gene (reference sequence). This CDR3 spans 14 amino acids. The V gene end was trimmed by 4 bases and the J gene end by 8 bases; junction bases not matched to a gene: 5. The CDR3 DNA follows: TGTGCCAGCAGCTCTACAGGGGGCTTAGAAAAACTGTTTTTT. It yields the protein CASSSTGGLEKLFF.

This clonotype has more than one count but fewer than ten. V is TRBV11-1 and J is TRBJ2-2; TRBD2 agrees at 8 bases. Germline V lookup: CDR1 SGHAT, CDR2 FQDESV (reference sequence). The CDR3 is 18 amino acids. Losses at the gene ends were 6 bases for V and 6 bases for J; bases not matched to a gene: 18. The CDR3 sequence: CASRRPPGSGSGSGELFF. CDR3 bases: TGTGCCAGCAGACGACCCCCTGGAAGCGGGAGTGGTTCCGGGGAGCTGTTTTTT.

J is TRBJ2-7 and V is TRBV7-2; 9 bases align to TRBD2. V lost 5 bases and J lost 6; bases outside the gene matches: 5. The CDR3 contains 13 residues. The V gene's germline CDR1 is SGHTA and CDR2 FQGNSA. The CDR3 spells CASSERGETEQYF. The CDR3 bases are TGTGCCAGCAGCGAGCGGGGGGAAACCGAGCAGTACTTC. Using reference TRBV7-2 and TRBJ2-7 for the parts outside the CDR3, the full variable domain is GAGVSQSPSNKVTEKGKDVELRCDPISGHTALYWYRQSLGQGLEFLIYFQGNSAPDKSGLPSDRFSAERTGGSVSTLTIQRTQQEDSAVYLCASSERGETEQYFGPGTRLTVT.

The rearrangement uses TRBV28 and TRBJ1-2, with 7 bases lining up with TRBD1. V gave up 6 bases and J gave up 5 bases; unmatched junction bases: 18. The CDR3 loop spans 17 amino acids. Germline V CDR1 and CDR2: MDHEN, SYDVKM. The CDR3 bases are TGTGCCAGCAGCCTAGCCGGGACAGCCCGAGTTCAATATGGCTACACCTTC. Translation: CASSLAGTARVQYGYTF.

This chain connects TRBV2 to TRBJ1-2, with TRBD1 matching over 7 bases. V was pared by 4 bases and J by 5 bases, with 4 bases of the junction left unmatched. The CDR3 contains 13 residues. Germline loops: CDR1 SNHLY, CDR2 FYNNEI. CDR3 in amino acids: CASSVWTGYGYTF. The DNA of the CDR3 is TGTGCCAGCAGTGTCTGGACAGGATATGGCTACACCTTC.

This clonotype came up many times. The chain carries TRBV15 and TRBJ2-5, with 9 bases aligning to TRBD1. The trim removed 6 bases at V and 3 bases at J, leaving 5 bases unmatched. The germline V gene has CDR1 LNHNV and CDR2 YYDKDF (reference sequence). The CDR3 contains 14 residues. CDR3 region: CATRGTGGEETQYF. CDR3 DNA sequence: TGTGCCACCAGAGGCACAGGGGGCGAAGAGACCCAGTACTTC.

This clonotype is medium-sized. The chain combines TRBV15 with TRBJ2-7, with a tentative D call TRBD2 (5 bases). The CDR3 is 15 residues long. V was trimmed by 0 bases and J by 5 bases, leaving 14 bases between them. CDR1 is LNHNV, CDR2 YYDKDF, per germline (reference sequence). CDR3 amino acids: CATSRDVGVIHEQYF. CDR3 sequence (DNA): TGTGCCACCAGCAGAGATGTCGGGGTCATCCACGAGCAGTACTTC.

This clonotype was detected only a few times. The germline gene is not matched at one end of the junction; a read error may be the cause. This rearrangement joins TRBV24-1 to TRBJ1-5; TRBD1 matches 8 bases. CDR1 and CDR2 (germline): KGHDR, SFDVKD. The CDR3 has 14 amino acids. This CDR3 reads CASSDRGKDQPQHF. The CDR3 DNA reads as TGTGCCAGCAGTGACAGGGGAAAAGATCAGCCCCAGCATTTT.

This clonotype has ten or more counts. The V gene is TRBV6-1, the J gene TRBJ1-3; tentatively, D is TRBD1 (5 bases). Germline loops: CDR1 MNHNS, CDR2 SASEGT. The CDR3 loop spans 13 amino acids. With 10 bases removed from V and 0 bases from J, the gap between germline ends came to 10 bases. Here the CDR3 DNA reads TGTGCCACCCGAGACAGCTCTGGAAACACCATATATTTT. It translates to CATRDSSGNTIYF.

This clonotype was found many times. This sequence joins TRBV7-9 and TRBJ2-5; 7 bases are a match to TRBD2. This CDR3 is built from 13 residues. With V trimmed by 3 bases and J by 5 bases, 3 bases remained unmatched. Germline loops: CDR1 SEHNR, CDR2 FQNEAQ (reference sequence). The CDR3 DNA reads as TGTGCCAGCAGCTTGCGGGAGCTCGAGACCCAGTACTTC. Amino acid sequence: CASSLRELETQYF.

V gene TRBV2 combines with J gene TRBJ2-6, with D unclear. This CDR3 has 14 amino acids. The V end lost 1 base, the J end lost 2 bases, and 3 bases lay between the germline ends. Germline assignment: CDR1 SNHLY and CDR2 FYNNEI. The CDR3 protein is CASSEGAGANVLTF. As DNA, the CDR3 is TGTGCCAGCAGTGAAGGGGCTGGGGCCAACGTCCTGACTTTC.

Details on this clonotype: The junction differs from germline at one of its ends, possibly a read error. The gene calls are TRBV10-1 and TRBJ1-1; a weak D match, TRBD1 (6 bases). Germline lookup yields CDR1 WNHNN and CDR2 SYGVQD (reference sequence). The CDR3 length is 12 residues. CDR3: CASDVGDTEALF. The CDR3 nucleotides are TGCGCCTCCGATGTGGGGGACACTGAAGCTTTATTT.

For this clonotype: The junction differs from germline at one of its ends, possibly a read error. The chain joins TRBV20-1 to TRBJ1-2, with D perhaps TRBD1 (5 bases). Germline values: CDR1 DFQATT, CDR2 SNEGSKA (reference sequence). This CDR3 spans 14 amino acids. CDR3 in DNA: TGCAGTGCTGACCTCGGGGGGGTGGCGGGTGGCTACGCCTTC. Its protein is CSADLGGVAGGYAF.

This clonotype was recorded many times. The chain uses TRBV24-1 and TRBJ2-7; the D gene is possibly TRBD2 (5 bases). V was trimmed by 6 bases and J by 1 base, leaving 9 bases between them. The CDR3 runs 13 residues. Germline V CDR1 and CDR2: KGHDR, SFDVKD. The CDR3 bases are TGTGCCACCAGTCGACCGGGGTCCTACGAGCAGTACTTC. It codes for CATSRPGSYEQYF.

This clonotype has at least ten counts. The V call is TRBV19, the J call TRBJ1-3; weak D call: TRBD1 (6 bases). CDR1 is LNHDA, CDR2 SQIVND, per germline (reference sequence). The CDR3 spans 15 residues. V lost 6 bases and J lost 0, with 12 bases in between. CDR3 coding DNA: TGTGCCAGTAGAGAGGGGGACCTCTCTGGAAACACCATATATTTT. Its translation: CASREGDLSGNTIYF.

In this sample, this clonotype turned up many times. As DNA, the CDR3 is TGCAGTGCTAGAGATTGGCGGCAGACCAATCAGCCCCAGCATTTT. It encodes CSARDWRQTNQPQHF. This chain uses TRBV20-1 with TRBJ1-5; D is undetermined. This CDR3 spans 15 amino acids. Germline CDR1 and CDR2: DFQATT and SNEGSKA (reference sequence). The V and J ends lost 0 bases and 3 bases respectively, with 12 bases between them.

The chain carries TRBV24-1 and TRBJ1-2; D gene uncertain. V lost 4 bases and J lost 1, with 9 bases in between. Germline lookup yields CDR1 KGHDR and CDR2 SFDVKD. This CDR3 spans 14 amino acids. In DNA form, the CDR3 reads TGTGCCACCAGTGACCCGACTTATAACTATGGCTACACCTTC. It is translated as CATSDPTYNYGYTF.

This clonotype has more than one count but fewer than ten. This rearrangement joins TRBV6-1 to TRBJ2-1; TRBD2 aligns across 11 bases. The CDR3 extends over 18 amino acids. V lost 6 bases, J lost 8 bases, and 18 bases stayed unmatched. Germline lookup yields CDR1 MNHNS and CDR2 SASEGT. The chain's CDR3 is CASRGAKILAGDKDEQFF. In nucleotides, the CDR3 is TGTGCCAGCAGGGGAGCTAAGATACTAGCGGGGGATAAGGATGAGCAGTTCTTC.

The sample holds a few counts of this clonotype. The J gene is TRBJ2-1, the V gene TRBV30; weak D call: TRBD1 (5 bases). V lost 2 bases, J lost 0 bases, and 11 bases lay in between. Germline V gene lookup returns CDR1 GTSNPN and CDR2 SVGIG (reference sequence). This CDR3 comprises 15 residues. CDR3 amino acids: CAWSRGVVSYNEQFF. The CDR3 DNA sequence: TGTGCCTGGAGTAGGGGTGTAGTCTCCTACAATGAGCAGTTCTTC.

The rearrangement joins TRBV29-1 to TRBJ1-1; unclear D gene. The germline V gene encodes CDR1 SQVTM and CDR2 ANQGSEA. Trimming shortened V by 4 bases and J by 4 bases, and 13 bases separated the two germline ends. This CDR3 region has 13 residues. The CDR3 is CSVGLITGTEAFF. The CDR3, as DNA: TGCAGCGTTGGATTAATAACGGGCACTGAAGCTTTCTTT.

The chain is built from TRBV5-1 and TRBJ1-1; 10 nucleotides line up with TRBD1. The CDR3 covers 15 residues. With V trimmed by 0 bases and J by 5 bases, 4 bases remained unmatched. CDR1 SGHRS and CDR2 YFSETQ come from the germline V gene. DNA for the CDR3: TGCGCCAGCAGCTTGGTTCGGACAGGGGGGACTGAAGCTTTCTTT. Amino acid sequence: CASSLVRTGGTEAFF.

There are many counts of this clonotype. CDR3 sequence (DNA): TGTGCCAGCAGCCACGGGACAGGGGATGGGGAGCTGTTTTTT. This translates into CASSHGTGDGELFF. V and J are TRBV7-9 and TRBJ2-2, with 10 bases fitting TRBD1. The CDR3 spans 14 residues. Per the germline V gene, CDR1 is SEHNR and CDR2 is FQNEAQ (reference sequence). With 5 bases clipped from V and 8 bases from J, the junction kept 5 bases outside the gene matches.

This clonotype was seen many times. CDR3 DNA: TGTGCCAGCAGTGAAGGTGCAGGGAGATACTACGAGCAGTACTTC. Its translation: CASSEGAGRYYEQYF. The chain employs TRBV2 and TRBJ2-7; possibly TRBD1 or TRBD2 for D (5 bases each). Trimming shortened V by 1 base and J by 3 bases, and 13 bases separated the two germline ends. Germline values: CDR1 SNHLY, CDR2 FYNNEI. CDR3 size: 15 residues.

The V call is TRBV29-1, the J call TRBJ1-1; no clear D gene. The CDR3 is 12 amino acids. Per the germline V gene, CDR1 is SQVTM and CDR2 is ANQGSEA. Trimming took off 4 bases at V and 5 bases at J, with 11 bases between the two ends. The CDR3 is CSVGTEGTEAFF. CDR3 in DNA: TGCAGCGTTGGTACCGAGGGAACTGAAGCTTTCTTT. Drawing the rest from reference TRBV29-1 and TRBJ1-1, the complete variable domain is SAVISQKPSRDICQRGTSLTIQCQVDSQVTMMFWYRQQPGQSLTLIATANQGSEATYESGFVIDKFPISRPNLTFSTLTVSNMSPEDSSIYLCSVGTEGTEAFFGQGTRLTVV.

This clonotype has ten or more counts. This chain joins TRBV24-1 and TRBJ1-1; 8 positions agree with TRBD1. Germline CDR1 reads KGHDR; CDR2 reads SFDVKD. V shed 7 bases, J shed 3 bases, and the junction held 3 bases outside the gene matches. This CDR3 comprises 13 residues. CDR3 sequence: CATRSDRDTEAFF. The DNA of the CDR3 is TGTGCCACCAGATCGGACAGGGACACTGAAGCTTTCTTT.

This clonotype has a handful of counts. This chain uses TRBV6-5 with TRBJ1-5; D gene ambiguous. With 0 bases removed from V and 2 bases from J, the gap between germline ends came to 8 bases. This CDR3 is built from 15 residues. Germline lookup yields CDR1 MNHEY and CDR2 SVGAGI. CDR3 loop: CASSYSKGGNQPQHF. The DNA for the CDR3 is TGTGCCAGCAGTTACTCGAAGGGTGGCAATCAGCCCCAGCATTTT.